What follows is one TCR beta chain and its context. Its antigen remains unknown. The germline gene is not matched at one end of the junction; a read error may be the cause. This CDR3 region has 16 residues. CDR1 is SGHTA and CDR2 is FQGNSA in the germline V gene. This sample is part of a study of CD8+CD57+ T cells in acquired aplastic anemia. In the study overall: DNA from sorted CD4+ and CD8+ cells averaged around 3.5 ug. The study obtained 9.5 million to 12 million reads on average for CD4+ cells from healthy donors.

Overall study findings and caveats: Shared by patients and controls, fewer than 30 CD8+ CDR3s were abundant in patients. A significant difference in CD8+ Simpson's diversity between patients and controls was not found.

CDR3 and TCR beta VDJ profiling relied on a genomic DNA template. Each CDR3 protein is one row after TCRdb ran MiXCR on the reads. The sample consists of 350,000 to 450,000 distinct CDR3 sequences, roughly 64% of them appearing once. The sequenced sample consisted of sorted CD4+, CD8+, or CD8+CD57+ T cells (not recorded which) from PBMCs. This chain links TRBV7-2 with TRBJ2-3; 7 positions match TRBD2. The source of this sequence is a human donor in good health, serving as a control. The CDR3 region has the DNA TGTGCCAGCAGTTTAGCCGGCGGGAGTATCGCAGATACGCAGTATTTT. Its protein is CASSLAGGSIADTQYF.